Included here is one T cell receptor beta chain sequence, with context. Each sample came from a Caucasian adult donor living in Nashville, Tennessee. Genomic DNA, for the unsorted samples, came from about 90 million PBMCs. DNA from unsorted PBMC was sequenced on ten immunoSEQ deep assay plates. Assay used: immunoSEQ multiplex PCR; TCRdb lists only in-frame clones, some missing. The data hold about 460,000 clones, with around 77% observed a single time. The data are from a study of shared clonotypes between healthy human individuals. About the research overall: Donor ages ranged 18 to 49 years: a couple of women, three men.

Material: PBMCs. The sequence was obtained from a middle-aged woman in good health. Some clones in this sample may be carry-over from other donors' samples.

The CDR3 protein is CASSLGPLETQYF. In nucleotides, the CDR3 is TGTGCCAGCAGTCTAGGGCCACTTGAGACCCAGTACTTC. The genes are TRBV5-4 and TRBJ2-5; no clear D. The CDR3 contains 13 residues. Germline V lookup: CDR1 SGHNT, CDR2 YYREEE (reference sequence). Trimming removed 5 bases from V and 5 bases from J, with 13 bases in between.